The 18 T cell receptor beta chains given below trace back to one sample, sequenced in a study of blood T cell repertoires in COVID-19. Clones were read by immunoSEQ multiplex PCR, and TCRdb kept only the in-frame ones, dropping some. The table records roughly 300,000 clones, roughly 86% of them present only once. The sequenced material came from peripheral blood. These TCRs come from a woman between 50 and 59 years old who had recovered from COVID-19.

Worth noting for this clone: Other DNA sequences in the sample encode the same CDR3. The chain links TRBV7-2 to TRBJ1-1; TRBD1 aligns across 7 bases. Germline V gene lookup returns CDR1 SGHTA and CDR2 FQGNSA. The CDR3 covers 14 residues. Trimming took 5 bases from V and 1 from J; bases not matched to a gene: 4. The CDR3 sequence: CASSLGTANTEAFF. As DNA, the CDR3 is TGTGCCAGCAGCCTTGGGACAGCGAACACTGAAGCTTTCTTT.

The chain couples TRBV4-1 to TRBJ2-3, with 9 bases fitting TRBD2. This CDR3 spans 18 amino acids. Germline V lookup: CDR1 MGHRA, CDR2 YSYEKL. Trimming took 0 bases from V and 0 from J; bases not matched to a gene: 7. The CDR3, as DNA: TGCGCCAGCAGCCAAGAATCCAGCGGGGGGTCTAGCACAGATACGCAGTATTTT. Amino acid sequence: CASSQESSGGSSTDTQYF.

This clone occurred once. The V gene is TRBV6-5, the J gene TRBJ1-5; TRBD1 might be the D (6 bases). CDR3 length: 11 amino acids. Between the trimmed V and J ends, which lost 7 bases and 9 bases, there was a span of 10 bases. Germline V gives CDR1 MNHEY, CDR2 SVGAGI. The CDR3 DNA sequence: TGTGCCAGCAACAGGGCTGGGCCCCAGCATTTT. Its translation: CASNRAGPQHF.

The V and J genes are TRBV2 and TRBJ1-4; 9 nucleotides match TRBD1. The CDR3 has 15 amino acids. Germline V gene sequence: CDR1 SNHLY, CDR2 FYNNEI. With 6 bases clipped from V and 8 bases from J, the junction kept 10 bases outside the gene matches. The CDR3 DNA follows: TGTGCCAGCAGCCGTCCGGGACAGGGCTTAGAAAAACTGTTTTTT. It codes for CASSRPGQGLEKLFF.

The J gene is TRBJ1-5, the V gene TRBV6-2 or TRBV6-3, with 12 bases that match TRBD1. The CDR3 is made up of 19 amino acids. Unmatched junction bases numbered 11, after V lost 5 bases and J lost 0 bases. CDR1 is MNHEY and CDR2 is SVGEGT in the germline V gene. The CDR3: CASSNDPGQGANSNQPQHF. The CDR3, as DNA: TGTGCCAGCAGTAACGATCCGGGACAGGGGGCAAATAGCAATCAGCCCCAGCATTTT.

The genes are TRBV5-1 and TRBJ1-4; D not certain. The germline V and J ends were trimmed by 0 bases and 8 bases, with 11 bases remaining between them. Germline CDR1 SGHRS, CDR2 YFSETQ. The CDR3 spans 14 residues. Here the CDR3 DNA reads TGCGCCAGCAGCTTGGTAGCTGAAAGCGAAAAACTGTTTTTT. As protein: CASSLVAESEKLFF. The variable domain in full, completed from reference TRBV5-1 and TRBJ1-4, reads KAGVTQTPRYLIKTRGQQVTLSCSPISGHRSVSWYQQTPGQGLQFLFEYFSETQRNKGNFPGRFSGRQFSNSRSEMNVSTLELGDSALYLCASSLVAESEKLFFGSGTQLSVL.

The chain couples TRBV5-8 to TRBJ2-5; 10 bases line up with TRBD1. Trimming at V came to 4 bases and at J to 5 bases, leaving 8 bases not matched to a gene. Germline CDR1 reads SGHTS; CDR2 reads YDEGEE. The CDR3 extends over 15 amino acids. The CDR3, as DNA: TGTGCCAGCAGCACACGACAGGGGGCGGAGGAGACCCAGTACTTC. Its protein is CASSTRQGAEETQYF.

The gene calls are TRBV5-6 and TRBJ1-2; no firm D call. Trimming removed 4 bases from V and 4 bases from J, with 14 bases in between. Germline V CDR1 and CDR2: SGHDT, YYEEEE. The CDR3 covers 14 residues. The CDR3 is CASSAGRPLYGYTF. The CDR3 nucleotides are TGTGCCAGCAGCGCCGGGAGGCCCCTCTATGGCTACACCTTC. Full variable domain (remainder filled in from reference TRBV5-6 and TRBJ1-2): DAGVTQSPTHLIKTRGQQVTLRCSPKSGHDTVSWYQQALGQGPQFIFQYYEEEERQRGNFPDRFSGHQFPNYSSELNVNALLLGDSALYLCASSAGRPLYGYTFGSGTRLTVV.

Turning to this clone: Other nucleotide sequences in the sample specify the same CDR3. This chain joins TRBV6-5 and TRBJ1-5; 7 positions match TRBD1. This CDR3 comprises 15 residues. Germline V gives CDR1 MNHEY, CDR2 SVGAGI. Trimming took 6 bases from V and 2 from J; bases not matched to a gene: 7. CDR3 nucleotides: TGTGCCAGCAGACCCTCAGGGGGAGGCAATCAGCCCCAGCATTTT. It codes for CASRPSGGGNQPQHF.

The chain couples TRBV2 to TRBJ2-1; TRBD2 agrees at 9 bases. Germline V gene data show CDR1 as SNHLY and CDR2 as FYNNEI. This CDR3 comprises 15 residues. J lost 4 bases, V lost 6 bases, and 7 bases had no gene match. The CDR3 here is CASRRAGGKYNEQFF. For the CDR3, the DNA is TGTGCCAGCAGGCGAGCGGGGGGAAAGTACAATGAGCAGTTCTTC.

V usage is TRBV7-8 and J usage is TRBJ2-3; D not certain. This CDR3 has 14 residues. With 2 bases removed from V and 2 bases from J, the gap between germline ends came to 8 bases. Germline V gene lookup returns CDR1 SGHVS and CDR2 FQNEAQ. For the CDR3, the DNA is TGTGCCAGCAGCTTATACGGTGACACAGATACGCAGTATTTT. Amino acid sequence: CASSLYGDTDTQYF.

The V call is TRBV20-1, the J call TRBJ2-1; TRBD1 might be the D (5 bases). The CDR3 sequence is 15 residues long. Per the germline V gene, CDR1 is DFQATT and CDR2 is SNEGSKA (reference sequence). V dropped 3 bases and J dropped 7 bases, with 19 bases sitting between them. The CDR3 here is CSASSAGRGSNEQFF. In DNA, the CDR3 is TGCAGTGCTAGTTCTGCCGGAAGGGGCTCGAATGAGCAGTTCTTC.

CDR3 nucleotide sequence: TGTGCCAGTAGTCCCCGGACAGGGGTTGACGGGGAGCTGTTTTTT. This gives the protein CASSPRTGVDGELFF. This chain links TRBV19 with TRBJ2-2; 9 bases line up with TRBD1. V dropped 5 bases and J dropped 7; count of bases not matched to a gene: 8. The CDR3 length is 15 residues. Germline V gene sequence: CDR1 LNHDA, CDR2 SQIVND (reference sequence).

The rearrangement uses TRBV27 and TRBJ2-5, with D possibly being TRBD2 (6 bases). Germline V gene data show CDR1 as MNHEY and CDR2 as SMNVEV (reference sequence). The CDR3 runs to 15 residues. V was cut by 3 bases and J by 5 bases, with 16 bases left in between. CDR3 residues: CASSLEGIGGETQYF. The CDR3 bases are TGTGCCAGCAGTTTGGAGGGGATAGGAGGGGAGACCCAGTACTTC.

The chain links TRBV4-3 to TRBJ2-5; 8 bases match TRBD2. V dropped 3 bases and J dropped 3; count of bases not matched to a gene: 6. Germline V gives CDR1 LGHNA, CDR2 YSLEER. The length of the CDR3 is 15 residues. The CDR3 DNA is TGCGCCAGCAGCCATGAATATAGCGGGGAAGAGACCCAGTACTTC. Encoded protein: CASSHEYSGEETQYF.

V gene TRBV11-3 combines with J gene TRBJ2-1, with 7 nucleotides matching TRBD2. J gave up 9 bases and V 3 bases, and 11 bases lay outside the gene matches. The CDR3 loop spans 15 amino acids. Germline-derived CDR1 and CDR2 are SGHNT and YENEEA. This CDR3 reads CASSFRSGKGSEQFF. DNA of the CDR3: TGTGCCAGCAGCTTCCGCAGCGGGAAGGGTAGTGAGCAGTTCTTC.

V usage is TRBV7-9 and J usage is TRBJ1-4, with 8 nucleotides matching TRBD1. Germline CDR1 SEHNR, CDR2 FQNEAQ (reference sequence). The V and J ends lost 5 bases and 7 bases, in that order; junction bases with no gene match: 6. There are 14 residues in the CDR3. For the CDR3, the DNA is TGTGCCAGCAGCGTAGGACAGGGCGTTGAAAAACTGTTTTTT. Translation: CASSVGQGVEKLFF.

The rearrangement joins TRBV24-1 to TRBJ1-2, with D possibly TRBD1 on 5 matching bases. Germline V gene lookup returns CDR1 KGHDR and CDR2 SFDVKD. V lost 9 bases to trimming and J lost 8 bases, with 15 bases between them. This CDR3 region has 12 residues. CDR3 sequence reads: CATQEGASGYTF. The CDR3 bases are TGTGCCACCCAGGAAGGGGCGTCCGGCTACACCTTC.